Sequencing of this TCR beta chain was carried out in a study of T cell responses to AZD1222 COVID-19 vaccine. Study observations and caveats: Spike as a whole was targeted by vaccine-associated CD4 TCRs, dominant at 160-218 and 743-854.

This clone was counted a few times. Its specificity is unknown. V was trimmed by 6 bases and J by 3 bases, leaving 15 bases between them. The length of the CDR3 is 14 residues. Germline assignment: CDR1 SNHLY and CDR2 FYNNEI. Profiled with immunoSEQ multiplex PCR; TCRdb holds only in-frame clones, not every one. This table has some 140,000 clones, roughly 90% appearing once. The rearrangement links TRBV2 to TRBJ2-7, with TRBD1 as a possible D gene (7 bases). This receptor was taken from an adult in good health. Sequencing was performed on peripheral blood, taken on day 0 of AZD1222 vaccination. Written as DNA, the CDR3 is TGTGCCAGCAGCCGGGGCGGGACAGTCTACGAGCAGTACTTC. Its protein product is CASSRGGTVYEQYF.